This TCR beta chain derives from a study of Graves' ophthalmopathy and Graves' hyperthyroidism. Amplified TCR beta CDR3 regions were obtained using RNA transcripts as template. HTBI-primed first-round RT-PCR preceded second-round multiplex PCR. TCRdb called the multiplex PCR reads again in MiXCR, with one record for every CDR3 protein. The data show 450,000 to 600,000 distinct CDR3 sequences, 39% seen once. This clonotype was counted at least ten times. Ages of hyperthyroidism patients ran from 18 to 65, and their diagnoses were new, under 2 months' duration. In germline, CDR1 is MGHRA, CDR2 YSYEKL. CDR3 size: 14 residues. V was pared by 0 bases and J by 10 bases, with 10 bases between.

The receptor's source is an adult man with Graves' hyperthyroidism. This chain uses TRBV4-1 with TRBJ1-6, with D perhaps TRBD1 (5 bases). The sample was peripheral blood or thyroid tissue (not recorded which). The CDR3 loop reads CASSQDRGGSPLHF. CDR3 sequence (DNA): TGCGCCAGCAGCCAAGATAGGGGCGGGTCACCCCTCCACTTT.